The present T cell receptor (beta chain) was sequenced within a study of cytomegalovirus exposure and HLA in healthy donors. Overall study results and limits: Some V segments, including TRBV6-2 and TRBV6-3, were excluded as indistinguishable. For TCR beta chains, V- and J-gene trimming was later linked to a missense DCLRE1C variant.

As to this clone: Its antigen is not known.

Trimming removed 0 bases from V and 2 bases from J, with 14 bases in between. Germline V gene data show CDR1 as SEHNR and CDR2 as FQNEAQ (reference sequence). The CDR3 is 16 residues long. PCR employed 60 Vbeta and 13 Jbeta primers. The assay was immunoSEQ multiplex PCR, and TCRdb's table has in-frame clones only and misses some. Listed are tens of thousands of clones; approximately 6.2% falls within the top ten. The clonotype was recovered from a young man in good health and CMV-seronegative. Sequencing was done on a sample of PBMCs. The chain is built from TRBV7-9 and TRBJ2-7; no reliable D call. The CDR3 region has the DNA TGTGCCAGCAGCTTAGCGTCTCGCGTCTCTGCCTACGAGCAGTACTTC. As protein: CASSLASRVSAYEQYF.